Listed below are T cell receptor beta chains from one sample, sequenced in a study of human T cells and chemical hapten exposure. TCRdb reanalysed the RACE reads using MiXCR and keeps one entry per CDR3 protein. The top ten clones hold more than 1.5% of a sample with about 85,000 distinct CDR3 sequences, around a tenth of them seen once. The specimen was whole blood, collected in connection with sensitization to the hapten diphenylcyclopropenone (DPC). All receptors derive from a man between 18 and 35 years old with alopecia areata. Some clones in this sample may be carry-over from other donors' samples. The CDR3 runs from the conserved cysteine through the conserved F or W. The D gene is left open where the match is weak. The size of a clone is reported for some rows only, either as once, few or many, or as a class for expanded clones.

j_call: TRBJ2-5; d_call: -; clone_size: many; v_call: TRBV4-3; cdr3_nt: TGCGCCAGCAGCCAAGAGTACAGTTTCCAAGAGACCCAGTACTTC; cdr3_aa: CASSQEYSFQETQYF
j_call: TRBJ2-7; d_call: -; clone_size: -; v_call: TRBV5-6; cdr3_nt: TGTGCCAGCAGACAGGGATGGGAGCAGTACTTC; cdr3_aa: CASRQGWEQYF
j_call: TRBJ2-3; d_call: TRBD1; clone_size: -; v_call: TRBV7-2; cdr3_nt: TGTGCCAGCAGCTTAGCTGACAGGGAAACTAGCACAGATACGCAGTATTTT; cdr3_aa: CASSLADRETSTDTQYF
j_call: TRBJ1-1; d_call: -; clone_size: few; v_call: TRBV7-3; cdr3_nt: TGTGCCAGCAGCAAAACAGGAGAGCACGAAGCTTTCTTT; cdr3_aa: CASSKTGEHEAFF
j_call: TRBJ2-3; d_call: -; clone_size: many; v_call: TRBV7-3; cdr3_nt: TGTGCCAGCAGCTCCTCCTTGACTACCTCCGATACGCAGTATTTT; cdr3_aa: CASSSSLTTSDTQYF
j_call: TRBJ2-2; d_call: -; clone_size: few; v_call: TRBV7-9; cdr3_nt: TGTGCCAGCAACCCTATATCGGGGGAGCTGTTTTTT; cdr3_aa: CASNPISGELFF
j_call: TRBJ1-1; d_call: -; clone_size: many; v_call: TRBV7-8; cdr3_nt: TGTGCCAGCAGCTTAGTCGGCGGGCGGGCCCCCATGAACACTGAAGCTTTCTTT; cdr3_aa: CASSLVGGRAPMNTEAFF
j_call: TRBJ2-1; d_call: -; clone_size: -; v_call: TRBV6-2/TRBV6-3; cdr3_nt: TGTGCCAGCAGTTACAGGGTTTACAATGAGCAGTTCTTC; cdr3_aa: CASSYRVYNEQFF
j_call: TRBJ2-5; d_call: -; clone_size: few; v_call: TRBV29-1; cdr3_nt: TGCAGCGTTGAAAATCGCCAAGAGACCCAGTACTTC; cdr3_aa: CSVENRQETQYF
j_call: TRBJ2-2; d_call: TRBD1; clone_size: -; v_call: TRBV9; cdr3_nt: TGTGCCAGCAGCGCCCCAGGACAGGGGATCACCGGGGAGCTGTTTTTT; cdr3_aa: CASSAPGQGITGELFF
j_call: TRBJ2-3; d_call: TRBD2; clone_size: -; v_call: TRBV11-1; cdr3_nt: TGTGCCAGCAGCTTAGGACTAGCGGCCGCCACAGATACGCAGTATTTT; cdr3_aa: CASSLGLAAATDTQYF
j_call: TRBJ1-5; d_call: TRBD1; clone_size: many; v_call: TRBV20-1; cdr3_nt: TGCAGTGCTAGAGATGGGGCGGGACAGGGGTTCCAGCCCCAGCATTTT; cdr3_aa: CSARDGAGQGFQPQHF
j_call: TRBJ1-6; d_call: TRBD1; clone_size: -; v_call: TRBV6-5; cdr3_nt: TGTGCCAGCAGTCGGTCCCGGGACAGGTATAATTCACCCCTCCACTTT; cdr3_aa: CASSRSRDRYNSPLHF
j_call: TRBJ2-3; d_call: -; clone_size: -; v_call: TRBV15; cdr3_nt: TGTGCCACCAGCAGAGATCTGCCAGATACGCAGTATTTT; cdr3_aa: CATSRDLPDTQYF
j_call: TRBJ2-3; d_call: -; clone_size: -; v_call: TRBV7-6; cdr3_nt: TGTGCCAGCAGCTTAGAAGCAGGTTCAAGGTCAGATACGCAGTATTTT; cdr3_aa: CASSLEAGSRSDTQYF
j_call: TRBJ1-4; d_call: -; clone_size: many; v_call: TRBV2; cdr3_nt: TGTGCCAGCAAACAAGACAGAGCAACTAATGAAAAACTGTTTTTT; cdr3_aa: CASKQDRATNEKLFF
j_call: TRBJ2-3; d_call: -; clone_size: many; v_call: TRBV11-2; cdr3_nt: TGTGCCAGCAGCTTAGATTTCGCCAGGATCAATACGCAGTATTTT; cdr3_aa: CASSLDFARINTQYF
j_call: TRBJ2-7; d_call: -; clone_size: few; v_call: TRBV5-1; cdr3_nt: TGCGCCAGCAGCCGGGTAATAGGACACCACTCCTACGAGCAGTACTTC; cdr3_aa: CASSRVIGHHSYEQYF
j_call: TRBJ2-7; d_call: -; clone_size: -; v_call: TRBV9; cdr3_nt: TGTGCCAGCAGCGGCGGATACTCCTACGAGCAGTACTTC; cdr3_aa: CASSGGYSYEQYF
j_call: TRBJ1-5; d_call: TRBD1; clone_size: many; v_call: TRBV6-2/TRBV6-3; cdr3_nt: TGTGCCAGCAGCGACAGGGGTGTTCAGCCCCAGCATTTT; cdr3_aa: CASSDRGVQPQHF
j_call: TRBJ1-2; d_call: -; clone_size: -; v_call: TRBV4-1; cdr3_nt: TGCGCCAGCAGCCAAGAGGCCAGGGGCTCTCTTGGCTACACCTTC; cdr3_aa: CASSQEARGSLGYTF
j_call: TRBJ2-4; d_call: -; clone_size: -; v_call: TRBV20-1; cdr3_nt: TGCAGTGCTCTGGCCTTGAACATTCAGTACTTC; cdr3_aa: CSALALNIQYF
j_call: TRBJ2-7; d_call: -; clone_size: few; v_call: TRBV11-2; cdr3_nt: TGTGCCAGCTCGTCGGACGAGATTGAGCAGTACTTC; cdr3_aa: CASSSDEIEQYF
j_call: TRBJ2-3; d_call: -; clone_size: -; v_call: TRBV3-1; cdr3_nt: TGTGCCAGCAGCCAACTCGGGCAGGATACGCAGTATTTT; cdr3_aa: CASSQLGQDTQYF
j_call: TRBJ2-7; d_call: TRBD1; clone_size: -; v_call: TRBV28; cdr3_nt: TGTGCCAGCAGTTCTCCCGGGACAGTCTTCTACGAGCAGTACTTC; cdr3_aa: CASSSPGTVFYEQYF
j_call: TRBJ2-6; d_call: -; clone_size: many; v_call: TRBV7-9; cdr3_nt: TGTGCCAGCAGCTTAGTTTCCGGGGCCAACGTCCTGACTTTC; cdr3_aa: CASSLVSGANVLTF
j_call: TRBJ2-1; d_call: -; clone_size: many; v_call: TRBV7-2; cdr3_nt: TGTGCCAGCAGCTTACAGGGATCCTACAATGAGCAGTTCTTC; cdr3_aa: CASSLQGSYNEQFF
j_call: TRBJ1-2; d_call: -; clone_size: -; v_call: TRBV12-3/TRBV12-4; cdr3_nt: TGTGCCAGCAGTTTTTATCAGGGCGACTATGGCTACACCTTC; cdr3_aa: CASSFYQGDYGYTF
j_call: TRBJ2-7; d_call: -; clone_size: few; v_call: TRBV11-2; cdr3_nt: TGTGCCAGCAGGTCCTTGACCGTGGGCTACGAGCAGTACTTC; cdr3_aa: CASRSLTVGYEQYF
j_call: TRBJ1-5; d_call: -; clone_size: -; v_call: TRBV27; cdr3_nt: TGTGCCAGCAGCTCTAGACAGACAGGCATGGTCGGCAATCAGCCCCAGCATTTT; cdr3_aa: CASSSRQTGMVGNQPQHF
j_call: TRBJ2-1; d_call: -; clone_size: many; v_call: TRBV20-1; cdr3_nt: TGCAGTGCTAGTACTGGGGGGTACAATGAGCAGTTCTTC; cdr3_aa: CSASTGGYNEQFF
j_call: TRBJ1-1; d_call: -; clone_size: -; v_call: TRBV2; cdr3_nt: TGTGCCAGCAGGGCCCTAAGTTCCGGGACACCTATGAAGCCTTTCTTT; cdr3_aa: CASRALSSGTPMKPFF
j_call: TRBJ1-1; d_call: -; clone_size: -; v_call: TRBV19; cdr3_nt: TGTGCCAGTAGTACACGACAGGCCCGAGCTGAAGCTTTCTTT; cdr3_aa: CASSTRQARAEAFF
j_call: TRBJ2-6; d_call: -; clone_size: many; v_call: TRBV5-4; cdr3_nt: TGTGCCAGCAGCCCAGGACAGTCTGGGGCCAACGTCCTGACTTTC; cdr3_aa: CASSPGQSGANVLTF
j_call: TRBJ2-5; d_call: -; clone_size: -; v_call: TRBV4-3; cdr3_nt: TGCGCCAGCAGCCAAGATCTCGGGCAAGAGACCCAGTACTTC; cdr3_aa: CASSQDLGQETQYF
j_call: TRBJ1-1; d_call: TRBD1; clone_size: -; v_call: TRBV15; cdr3_nt: TGTGCCACCAGCAGGGACAGGGGCACTGAAGCTTTCTTT; cdr3_aa: CATSRDRGTEAFF
j_call: TRBJ2-5; d_call: TRBD2; clone_size: -; v_call: TRBV5-4; cdr3_nt: TGTGCCAGCAGCAAACCCGGGACTAGCGAGGAGACCCAGTACTTC; cdr3_aa: CASSKPGTSEETQYF
j_call: TRBJ2-2; d_call: TRBD2; clone_size: many; v_call: TRBV7-6; cdr3_nt: TGTGCCAGCAGCGACACTAGCGGGGGAAAGAACACCGGGGAGCTGTTTTTT; cdr3_aa: CASSDTSGGKNTGELFF
j_call: TRBJ2-5; d_call: TRBD2; clone_size: few; v_call: TRBV11-2; cdr3_nt: TGTGCCAGCAGCTCGGGACTAGCGGACCAAGAGACCCAGTACTTC; cdr3_aa: CASSSGLADQETQYF
j_call: TRBJ2-1; d_call: -; clone_size: -; v_call: TRBV13; cdr3_nt: TGTGCCAGCAGTCTAGGAGGGAATAGCGTCTCCTACAATGAGCAGTTCTTC; cdr3_aa: CASSLGGNSVSYNEQFF
j_call: TRBJ1-2; d_call: -; clone_size: -; v_call: TRBV6-6; cdr3_nt: TGTGCCAGCAGTTACGGACCCTATGGCTACACCTTC; cdr3_aa: CASSYGPYGYTF
j_call: TRBJ1-3; d_call: TRBD1; clone_size: many; v_call: TRBV4-1; cdr3_nt: TGCGCCAGCAGCCAACCAGCGGACAGGGGAACTGGAAACACCATATATTTT; cdr3_aa: CASSQPADRGTGNTIYF